These T cell receptor beta chains were read from a single sample in a study of blood T cells in healthy people across ages. TCRdb independently ran MiXCR on the 5' RACE reads; one entry per CDR3 protein. This sample has approximately 400,000 distinct CDR3 sequences, with 50% to 60% found just once. Input material: blood. The receptor set was obtained from a man in his 60s in good health. CDR3s include the opening cysteine and the closing phenylalanine or tryptophan. A D gene is named only where the DNA matches it firmly. Size is omitted from some rows. Given values are once, few, many or a class for expanded clones.

TRBD1	TRBV29-1	TRBJ2-5	many	TGCAGCGTTATGAGGGGGACAGGGGGATCGGAGACCCAGTACTTC	CSVMRGTGGSETQYF
-	TRBV21-1	TRBJ2-1	-	TGTGCCAGCAGCGGTAGAGGAATCCTGTTCTTC	CASSGRGILFF
-	TRBV18	TRBJ2-5	many	TGTGCCAGCTCAAGGGGGTACCAAGAGACCCAGTACTTC	CASSRGYQETQYF
TRBD1	TRBV6-2/TRBV6-3	TRBJ2-7	-	TGTGCCAGCAGCCTCCCCCGCCAGGGGGCTTACGAGCAGTACTTC	CASSLPRQGAYEQYF
-	TRBV28	TRBJ2-3	once	TGTGCCATCAGTGCCCCGGTGACAGATACGCAGTATTTT	CAISAPVTDTQYF
-	TRBV12-3/TRBV12-4	TRBJ2-3	-	TGTGCCAGCAGTTCCCCTAGCGAGGGGGACACAGATACGCAGTATTTT	CASSSPSEGDTDTQYF
-	TRBV5-1	TRBJ1-2	-	TGCGCCAGCAGCTTGGCCGAAGCAAGAACCTATGGCTACACCTTC	CASSLAEARTYGYTF
-	TRBV6-1	TRBJ1-1	-	TGTGCCAGCAGTGCACTCCCTCAGACTGAAGCTTTCTTT	CASSALPQTEAFF
-	TRBV20-1	TRBJ2-5	-	TGCAGTGGCCACCCTCAAGAGACCCAGTACTTC	CSGHPQETQYF
TRBD1	TRBV20-1	TRBJ1-5	-	TGCAGTGCTAGACCCGGACAGGGGGCAAGCCAGCCCCAGCATTTT	CSARPGQGASQPQHF
TRBD2	TRBV7-9	TRBJ2-1	-	TGTGCCAGCAGCTTTCCCGGGAGGGCCCTGTCCTACAATGAGCAGTTCTTC	CASSFPGRALSYNEQFF
TRBD2	TRBV12-3/TRBV12-4	TRBJ2-1	-	TGTGCCAGCAGAAAACCTAGCGGGAGGTACAATGAGCAGTTCTTC	CASRKPSGRYNEQFF
-	TRBV4-1	TRBJ1-6	-	TGCGCCAGCAGTAGGGCAGGGTCAGCGCCGGGTTCACCCCTCCACTTT	CASSRAGSAPGSPLHF
-	TRBV12-3/TRBV12-4	TRBJ2-5	-	TGTGCCAGCATTTTAGGGGGTAGTGAGACCCAGTACTTC	CASILGGSETQYF
-	TRBV7-3	TRBJ2-1	few	TGTGCCAGCAGTTTAGGGTCCGTCTCCTACAATGAGCAGTTCTTC	CASSLGSVSYNEQFF
-	TRBV11-2	TRBJ2-1	once	TGTGCCAGCAGCTTAGATCGGCCTGGTCTAAACAATGAGCAGTTCTTC	CASSLDRPGLNNEQFF
-	TRBV20-1	TRBJ2-7	-	TGCAGTGCTAGAGTGCCCGATCCGCGGGGAATAGGCTACGAGCAGTACTTC	CSARVPDPRGIGYEQYF
-	TRBV28	TRBJ2-7	-	TGTGCCAGCAGTTTGGCAGGGCGTGACGAGCAGTACTTC	CASSLAGRDEQYF